Listed below are T cell receptor beta chains from one sample, sequenced in a study of T cell clonotyping in hematopoietic cell transplantation. Libraries were prepared by immunoSEQ multiplex PCR; TCRdb keeps only in-frame clonotypes and omits some of them. The sample contains over 25,000 clones, 92% of which appear only once. The sample was PBMCs, taken 100 days after allogeneic stem cell transplant. These receptors were obtained from a female patient in her forties or fifties who had an allogeneic stem cell transplant from a related donor, so the T cells may come from the graft donor. Some clones in this sample may be carry-over from other donors' samples. The CDR3 runs from the conserved cysteine through the conserved F or W. D genes are given only for firm matches. Expanded clones are given a class, and other clones once, few, many or no size at all.

TRBV7-9,TRBJ1-1,-,-,TGTGCCAGCAGCCCGGGCGGATTGAACACTGAAGCTTTCTTT,CASSPGGLNTEAFF
TRBV4-1,TRBJ1-6,-,once,TGCGCCAGCAGCCCCCCTCGCGGGGTTGAAACCCTCCACTTT,CASSPPRGVETLHF
TRBV19,TRBJ1-2,-,-,TGTGCCAGTAGACGACAGGCCATCTATGGCTACACCTTC,CASRRQAIYGYTF
TRBV7-6,TRBJ2-3,-,-,TGTGCCAGCAGCGGGGGGTGGGATACGCAGTATTTT,CASSGGWDTQYF
TRBV9,TRBJ2-7,TRBD2,-,TGTGCCAGCAGCGCCTCGGGGGGAGGGCCCCAGTACTTC,CASSASGGGPQYF
TRBV20-1,TRBJ1-4,-,-,TGCAGTGCTAGCCGCGATGAAAAACTGTTTTTT,CSASRDEKLFF
TRBV5-1,TRBJ1-4,-,-,TGCGCCAGCAGCTTGGGGGCAGGAAATAATGAAAAACTGTTTTTT,CASSLGAGNNEKLFF
TRBV27,TRBJ2-2,TRBD1,once,TGTGCCAGCAGTTTTATGACAGGGGGTGTCGGGGAGCTGTTTTTT,CASSFMTGGVGELFF
TRBV28,TRBJ1-1,-,-,TGTGCCAGCTTTGGACTGCTGAACACTGAAGCTTTCTTT,CASFGLLNTEAFF
TRBV5-6,TRBJ2-1,TRBD1,-,TGTGCCAGCAGCCCGGGGACAGTGAACAATGAGCAGTTCTTC,CASSPGTVNNEQFF
TRBV28,TRBJ2-7,-,-,TGTGCCAGCAGAACCGGGACAACGCTTCCAGAGCAGTACTTC,CASRTGTTLPEQYF
TRBV30,TRBJ2-1,-,-,TGTGCCTGGAGTGTGAGTGGGGTCGGGGGGCCCTACAATGAGCAGTTCTTC,CAWSVSGVGGPYNEQFF
TRBV29-1,TRBJ2-3,-,-,TGCAGCGTCCTTTCTACAGATACGCAGTATTTT,CSVLSTDTQYF
TRBV19,TRBJ1-1,-,-,TGTGCCAGTACCAACGACAGGTATGGCGAAGCTTTCTTT,CASTNDRYGEAFF
TRBV30,TRBJ2-7,-,-,TGTGCCTGGAGTCGGCCCGGCTCCTACGAGCAGTACTTC,CAWSRPGSYEQYF
TRBV6-5,TRBJ1-2,-,-,TGTGCCAGCACACCGGCGGGGCAGGCCCGTGGCTACACCTTC,CASTPAGQARGYTF
TRBV14,TRBJ1-1,TRBD1,-,TGTGCCAGCAGCGGGTCAAGGGGGCTTCGAGCTTTCTTT,CASSGSRGLRAFF
TRBV5-6,TRBJ2-7,-,-,TGTGCCAGCAGCTTTTCAACCTACGAGCAGTACTTC,CASSFSTYEQYF
TRBV6-6,TRBJ2-7,-,-,TGTGCCAGCAGTTACTCGGGGGTTAGGGTTGGCGGCGAGCAGTACTTC,CASSYSGVRVGGEQYF
TRBV19,TRBJ1-2,-,-,TGTGCCAGTAGACCGACTCGCACTGCACCTAACTATGGCTACACCTTC,CASRPTRTAPNYGYTF
TRBV25-1,TRBJ2-5,-,-,TGTGCCAGCAGTGGTAGATTTCGGGACTTCCAAGAGACCCAGTACTTC,CASSGRFRDFQETQYF
TRBV19,TRBJ1-3,-,-,TGTGCCAGTAGTATGTGGGGGAACTCTGGAAACACCATATATTTT,CASSMWGNSGNTIYF
TRBV5-1,TRBJ1-2,-,-,TGCGCCAGCAGCTTGATCGGTTCGGGTCAGGATAAGTATGGCTACACCTTC,CASSLIGSGQDKYGYTF
TRBV5-4,TRBJ2-2,TRBD1,-,TGTGCCAGCACTCCACGGGCAGGGGGTGCCACCGGGGAGCTGTTTTTT,CASTPRAGGATGELFF
TRBV2,TRBJ1-2,-,once,TGTGCCAGCAGCACGGATAACTATGGCTACACCTTC,CASSTDNYGYTF
TRBV9,TRBJ1-1,TRBD1,-,TGTGCCAGCAGCTTCCGACAGGGGGCAGGTGAAGCTTTCTTT,CASSFRQGAGEAFF
TRBV30,TRBJ2-7,-,-,TGTGCCTGGAGTTCGGAACGGGGCCTAGGGCAGTACTTC,CAWSSERGLGQYF
TRBV27,TRBJ1-1,-,-,TGTGCCAGCAGTGGGTGGACGGACACTGAAGCTTTCTTT,CASSGWTDTEAFF
TRBV19,TRBJ1-6,-,-,TGTGCCAGTAGTATTGTAAACCCTAATTCACCCCTCCACTTT,CASSIVNPNSPLHF
TRBV7-9,TRBJ2-2,TRBD1,-,TGTGCCAGCAGCCCGGGGACAGGGCTCGGGGAGCTGTTTTTT,CASSPGTGLGELFF
TRBV4-1,TRBJ2-1,TRBD2,-,TGCGCCAGCAGCCAAACTAGCGGGGGGGCGAATGAGCAGTTCTTC,CASSQTSGGANEQFF
TRBV2,TRBJ2-3,-,-,TGTGCCAGCAGCTATAACAGGGATACGCAGTATTTT,CASSYNRDTQYF
TRBV28,TRBJ1-2,-,-,TGTGCCAGCAGTTTATCAGTGAACTATGGCTACACCTTC,CASSLSVNYGYTF
TRBV15,TRBJ1-5,-,-,TGTGCCACCAGCAGAGACATAACAGGGTATCAGCCCCAGCATTTT,CATSRDITGYQPQHF
TRBV23-1,TRBJ1-5,-,-,TGCGCCAGCAGTCCCCCCGAGGGGGGCAATCAGCCCCAGCATTTT,CASSPPEGGNQPQHF
TRBV6-5,TRBJ2-3,TRBD2,few,TGTGCCAGCAGACGTAGCGGGGGGGCCTCAGATACGCAGTATTTT,CASRRSGGASDTQYF
TRBV19,TRBJ1-2,-,-,TGTGCCAGTAGTATAGATAACCGGATGATGGCCTCTGGGGATGGCTACACCTTC,CASSIDNRMMASGDGYTF
TRBV6-5,TRBJ1-2,TRBD1,-,TGTGCCAGCAGTCCAACAGGGGGAGGTGGCTACACCTTC,CASSPTGGGGYTF
TRBV11-2,TRBJ2-5,-,-,TGTGCCAGCCCCCTCCCCGGAGTTGAGACCCAGTACTTC,CASPLPGVETQYF
TRBV4-3,TRBJ1-5,-,few,TGCGCCAGCAGCCAATGGAGGGGTGGGGATCAGCCCCAGCATTTT,CASSQWRGGDQPQHF
TRBV19,TRBJ2-7,TRBD2,-,TGTGCCAGTAGTGGTCTCGGCGGGGGGGCTGAAGAGCAGTACTTC,CASSGLGGGAEEQYF
TRBV5-1,TRBJ2-5,-,-,TGCGCCAGCAGCTTGGAAGAGACCCAGTACTTC,CASSLEETQYF
TRBV7-3,TRBJ1-4,-,-,TGTGCCAGCAGCCCATTGGAGAGGGCGGTTAGCGAAAAACTGTTTTTT,CASSPLERAVSEKLFF
TRBV30,TRBJ2-5,-,-,TGTGCCTGGAGCCAATGGGGGCGAGAGACCCAGTACTTC,CAWSQWGRETQYF
TRBV13,TRBJ1-1,-,-,TGTGCCACTTCGGGAGGGAGGGACACTGAAGCTTTCTTT,CATSGGRDTEAFF
TRBV19,TRBJ1-2,TRBD1,-,TGTGCCAGTAGTACAAACCGGGACAGGGTTCGTGTGCGCGGCTACACCTTC,CASSTNRDRVRVRGYTF
TRBV5-1,TRBJ1-2,-,-,TGCGCCAGCAGCTTGGGGAGGGGCGCGGAGGGCTACACCTTC,CASSLGRGAEGYTF
TRBV7-2,TRBJ2-3,TRBD2,-,TGTGCCAGCAGCTTAGACGGGGGGACAGATACGCAGTATTTT,CASSLDGGTDTQYF
TRBV5-4,TRBJ2-5,TRBD2,-,TGTGCCAGCAGCTTGGGCGGGCTAGCGGGGTCAGAGACCCAGTACTTC,CASSLGGLAGSETQYF